The following is a T cell receptor (beta chain) sequence with its context. Sequencing used immunoSEQ multiplex PCR; TCRdb keeps in-frame clones, though not all of them. Altogether a few hundred thousand clones are present, approximately 86% being singletons, with the ten largest covering roughly 4%. Adults between roughly 18 and 90 years of age took part from under 25 US areas. Germline values: CDR1 SGHTA, CDR2 FQGNSA. The trim removed 3 bases at V and 2 bases at J, leaving 9 bases unmatched. This CDR3 has 17 amino acids. The sample belongs to a study of blood T cell repertoires in COVID-19. Study-level background: COVID-19 samples from acute and convalescent phases originated in the United States, Italy and Spain. In each case, the material was cDNA or gDNA derived from T cells, B-cell-depleted T cells, or PBMCs.

Material for sequencing was PBMCs or T cells enriched from blood (not recorded which). The clonotype comes from a woman in her 30s who had been exposed to COVID-19. The chain recombines TRBV7-2 with TRBJ1-3; 8 nucleotides match TRBD1. The CDR3: CASSLMGTGLTGNTIYF. CDR3 DNA: TGTGCCAGCAGCTTGATGGGGACAGGCCTGACTGGAAACACCATATATTTT.